The entry below gives a single T cell receptor beta chain sequence along with its context. The antigen is unknown. Repertoires were generated with immunoSEQ multiplex PCR, while TCRdb's copy carries only in-frame clones and drops some. Of about 90,000 clones in the sample, 94% were seen once. The sample is drawn from a study of graft-versus-host responses after intestinal transplantation. Study overall: Recipients had multivisceral, liver-intestinal, or isolated intestinal transplants. Tacrolimus and steroids were given for about three years to all recipients after anti-thymocyte globulin induction. Study-wide results and caveats: The study found high graft-versus-host to host-versus-graft clonal ratios in allografts of patients with graft-donor T cell macrochimerism.

Trimming stripped 1 base from V and 0 bases from J, with 10 bases between. CDR1 is LNHDA and CDR2 is SQIVND in the germline V gene (reference sequence). This CDR3 spans 16 amino acids. J is TRBJ2-1 and V is TRBV19, with D tentatively TRBD2 (6 bases). This receptor was identified in a human donor who was the organ donor for an intestinal transplant. The sequenced sample was unstimulated CD4+ T cells sorted from spleen or lymph node cells, obtained before transplant. DNA for the CDR3: TGTGCCAGTAGTATAGTAGGAGGGAGCTCCTACAATGAGCAGTTCTTC. Its protein product is CASSIVGGSSYNEQFF.